This T cell receptor beta chain came from a study of T cell responses to AZD1222 COVID-19 vaccine. Study-level results: Donors were chiefly white British, with a greater number of females, and clonal diversity was perhaps underestimated. Unmutated regions of variants are reportedly targeted by nearly half of spike-specific TCRs.

The CDR3 has 15 residues. CDR1 MDHEN and CDR2 SYDVKM come from the germline V gene. V lost 6 bases, J lost 2 bases, and 17 bases lay in between. Some clones are missing from TCRdb's copy, which holds only in-frame ones; the method was immunoSEQ multiplex PCR. Of about 93,000 clones in the sample, approximately 89% were seen once. As for this clone: The antigen is unknown.

Sequences were derived from peripheral blood, sampled on day 0 of AZD1222 vaccination. This receptor was taken from an adult in good health. The rearrangement joins TRBV28 to TRBJ2-7; D is possibly TRBD2 (5 bases). The CDR3 DNA reads as TGTGCCAGCAGCCCCACCGGGCTAGCCGCCTACGAGCAGTACTTC. This codes for CASSPTGLAAYEQYF.